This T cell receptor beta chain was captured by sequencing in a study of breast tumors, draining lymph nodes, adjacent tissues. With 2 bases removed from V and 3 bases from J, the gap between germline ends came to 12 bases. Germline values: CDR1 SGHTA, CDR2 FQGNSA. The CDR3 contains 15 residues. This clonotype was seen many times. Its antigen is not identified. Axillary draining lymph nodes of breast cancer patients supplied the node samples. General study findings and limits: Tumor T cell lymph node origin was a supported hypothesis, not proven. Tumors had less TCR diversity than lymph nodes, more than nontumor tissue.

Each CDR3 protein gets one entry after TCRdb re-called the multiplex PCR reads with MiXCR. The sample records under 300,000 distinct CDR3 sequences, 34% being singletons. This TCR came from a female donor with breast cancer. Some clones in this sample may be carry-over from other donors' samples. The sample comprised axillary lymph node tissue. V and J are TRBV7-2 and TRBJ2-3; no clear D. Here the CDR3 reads CASSLSRVATDTQYF. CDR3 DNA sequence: TGTGCCAGCAGCTTATCTCGAGTAGCTACAGATACGCAGTATTTT.